This is a list of T cell receptor beta chains from one sample in a study of cytomegalovirus exposure and HLA in healthy donors. Some clones are missing from TCRdb's copy, which holds only in-frame ones; the method was immunoSEQ multiplex PCR. The sample contains 95,000 to 100,000 clones, about 80% of which appear only once. The sequencing sample was made of PBMCs. The receptors derive from a man between 40 and 49 years old in good health and CMV-seronegative. CDR3s include the opening cysteine and the closing phenylalanine or tryptophan. A D gene is named only where the DNA matches it firmly. Some rows mark clone size as missing; the rest say once, few, many or name a class of expanded clone.

j_call,v_call,d_call,clone_size,cdr3_aa,cdr3_nt
TRBJ1-2,TRBV9,-,once,CASSPSEGFYGYTF,TGTGCCAGCAGCCCGAGTGAGGGCTTCTATGGCTACACCTTC
TRBJ2-7,TRBV7-8,TRBD1,-,CASSPRTGTYEQYF,TGTGCCAGCAGCCCTCGGACAGGGACCTACGAGCAGTACTTC
TRBJ2-2,TRBV4-2,-,-,CASSPSRSPGGPRDNGELFF,TGTGCCAGCAGCCCCAGTAGGTCCCCTGGCGGACCGAGGGACAACGGGGAGCTGTTTTTT
TRBJ1-2,TRBV21-1,-,few,CASIQGSNYGYTF,TGTGCCAGCATCCAGGGGTCAAACTATGGCTACACCTTC
TRBJ2-3,TRBV7-9,-,-,CASSPKQRLRDTQYF,TGTGCCAGCAGCCCTAAACAGCGGCTACGGGATACGCAGTATTTT
TRBJ2-1,TRBV10-3,TRBD2,few,CAISRTSGGAYNEQFF,TGTGCCATCAGCAGGACTAGCGGGGGGGCCTACAATGAGCAGTTCTTC
TRBJ2-5,TRBV10-2,TRBD2,-,CASTSAGAGRETQYF,TGCGCCAGCACCTCAGCGGGGGCTGGACGGGAGACCCAGTACTTC
TRBJ1-6,TRBV7-2,-,few,CASRLSGGNNSPLHF,TGTGCCAGCAGATTGTCGGGCGGGAATAATTCACCCCTCCACTTT
TRBJ1-2,TRBV27,TRBD1,once,CASSWGQGQYGYTF,TGTGCCAGCAGTTGGGGACAGGGGCAATATGGCTACACCTTC
TRBJ2-1,TRBV5-4,-,-,CASRKRVGGEQFF,TGTGCCAGCAGAAAGAGGGTAGGTGGCGAGCAGTTCTTC
TRBJ2-7,TRBV6-5,-,-,CASSFRGTYEQYF,TGTGCCAGCAGCTTCCGGGGGACCTACGAGCAGTACTTC
TRBJ2-2,TRBV2,TRBD1,-,CASRDRDTGELFF,TGTGCCAGCAGAGACAGGGACACCGGGGAGCTGTTTTTT
TRBJ1-2,TRBV5-4,-,few,CASSPLQGDYGYTF,TGTGCCAGCAGCCCCCTTCAGGGTGACTATGGCTACACCTTC
TRBJ2-1,TRBV5-4,-,-,CASSSQGYNEQFF,TGTGCCAGCAGCTCACAGGGATACAATGAGCAGTTCTTC
TRBJ1-2,TRBV7-9,TRBD1,-,CSSSWTGYGYTF,TGTTCCAGCAGCTGGACAGGGTATGGCTACACCTTC
TRBJ2-1,TRBV10-3,TRBD2,-,CAISEAGGYNEQFF,TGTGCCATCAGTGAGGCGGGGGGATACAATGAGCAGTTCTTC
TRBJ1-2,TRBV6-5,-,-,CASSYRTGLEGYTF,TGTGCCAGCAGTTACCGAACAGGGCTAGAGGGCTACACCTTC
TRBJ2-2,TRBV7-9,-,-,CASSFLTGELFF,TGTGCCAGCAGCTTCTTAACCGGGGAGCTGTTTTTT
TRBJ1-1,TRBV30,TRBD1,few,CAWTRTGENTEAFF,TGTGCCTGGACCCGGACAGGGGAGAACACTGAAGCTTTCTTT
TRBJ2-1,TRBV14,TRBD2,-,CASSDRDYPSYNEQFF,TGTGCCAGCAGCGATCGGGACTACCCCTCCTACAATGAGCAGTTCTTC
TRBJ2-1,TRBV5-1,TRBD1,-,CASSPPHIGGLYNEQFF,TGCGCCAGCAGCCCCCCCCACATAGGGGGCCTTTATAATGAGCAGTTCTTC
TRBJ2-1,TRBV4-1,-,once,CASSSQGYSYNEQFF,TGCGCCAGCAGCTCCCAGGGCTACTCCTACAATGAGCAGTTCTTC
TRBJ2-7,TRBV6-5,-,few,CASSYSSGGSSYEQYF,TGTGCCAGCAGTTACTCGAGTGGTGGTAGCTCCTACGAGCAGTACTTC
TRBJ2-7,TRBV10-1,TRBD1,-,CASRSTGAASYEQYF,TGCGCCAGCAGGTCGACAGGGGCCGCTTCCTACGAGCAGTACTTC
TRBJ2-2,TRBV27,TRBD1,-,CASSLPRQGNGNTGELFF,TGTGCCAGCAGTTTACCCCGACAGGGAAATGGGAACACCGGGGAGCTGTTTTTT
TRBJ1-2,TRBV6-5,TRBD1,once,CASTEGDRGDYGYTF,TGTGCCAGCACCGAGGGGGACAGGGGGGACTATGGCTACACCTTC
TRBJ2-1,TRBV5-1,TRBD2,-,CASSLDGGSSYNEQFF,TGCGCCAGCAGCTTGGACGGGGGGAGCTCCTACAATGAGCAGTTCTTC
TRBJ2-5,TRBV30,TRBD2,once,CASSLGLAGLETQYF,TGTGCCTCCAGCCTAGGGCTAGCGGGATTAGAGACCCAGTACTTC
TRBJ1-4,TRBV11-2,-,-,CASSLVLGGEKLFF,TGTGCCAGCAGCTTAGTTTTGGGGGGTGAAAAACTGTTTTTT
TRBJ1-1,TRBV28,-,-,CASSLGEIWSPAAFF,TGTGCCAGCAGTTTAGGGGAGATCTGGAGCCCTGCGGCTTTCTTT
TRBJ2-5,TRBV5-1,-,few,CASSFIGGGAETQYF,TGCGCCAGCAGCTTCATAGGGGGTGGGGCGGAGACCCAGTACTTC
TRBJ2-4,TRBV7-7,-,-,CASSSIPRQANSLAKNIQYF,TGTGCTAGCAGCTCCATACCCAGACAGGCCAACTCCCTAGCCAAAAACATTCAGTACTTC
TRBJ1-2,TRBV6-1,TRBD1,-,CAPQIRQGADGYTF,TGTGCCCCCCAGATCAGACAGGGGGCGGATGGCTACACCTTC
TRBJ1-1,TRBV7-2,-,-,CASSLNSPGRNTEAFF,TGTGCCAGCAGCTTAAACTCCCCAGGGCGGAACACTGAAGCTTTCTTT
TRBJ2-3,TRBV6-5,-,-,CASRRLGTDTQYF,TGTGCCAGCAGACGACTAGGCACAGATACGCAGTATTTT
TRBJ1-1,TRBV18,-,few,CASSPTSGDTEAFF,TGTGCCAGCTCACCCACGAGCGGGGACACTGAAGCTTTCTTT
TRBJ2-7,TRBV19,-,-,CASSINTYSSYEQYF,TGTGCCAGTAGTATAAACACCTACAGCTCCTACGAGCAGTACTTC
TRBJ1-3,TRBV28,-,-,CASSLVTTASGNTIYF,TGTGCCAGCAGTTTGGTTACTACCGCCTCTGGAAACACCATATATTTT
TRBJ2-1,TRBV15,-,-,CATSRGGMFEQFF,TGTGCCACCAGCAGAGGAGGTATGTTTGAGCAGTTCTTC
TRBJ2-3,TRBV18,-,-,CASSPSARDTQYF,TGTGCCAGCTCACCCAGCGCTAGGGATACGCAGTATTTT
TRBJ2-2,TRBV7-3,-,-,CASSPGLAGELFF,TGTGCCAGCAGCCCCGGGTTAGCTGGGGAGCTGTTTTTT
TRBJ1-2,TRBV5-8,-,-,CASSRTAYNYGYTF,TGTGCCAGCAGCCGGACAGCCTATAACTATGGCTACACCTTC
TRBJ1-3,TRBV25-1,-,-,CASSVDTISGNTIYF,TGTGCCAGCAGTGTAGACACCATCTCTGGAAACACCATATATTTT
TRBJ2-2,TRBV2,-,-,CASRGDTYTGELFF,TGTGCCAGCAGGGGGGACACTTACACCGGGGAGCTGTTTTTT
TRBJ2-1,TRBV18,TRBD2,-,CASSLGRWSHDEQFF,TGTGCCAGCTCACTCGGGAGGTGGTCTCACGATGAGCAGTTCTTC
TRBJ1-1,TRBV5-1,-,-,CASRNPGSSDGELNTEAFF,TGCGCCAGCAGAAACCCTGGATCTTCAGATGGGGAGCTGAACACTGAAGCTTTCTTT
TRBJ2-1,TRBV6-4,TRBD2,-,CASSDFSGGAYNEQFF,TGTGCCAGCAGTGACTTCTCGGGGGGGGCTTACAATGAGCAGTTCTTC
TRBJ1-2,TRBV2,TRBD1,-,CASSGQGHNGYTF,TGTGCCAGCAGTGGACAGGGACATAATGGCTACACCTTC
TRBJ1-2,TRBV29-1,-,-,CSADETGNGYTF,TGCAGCGCTGATGAAACAGGGAATGGCTACACCTTC
TRBJ2-1,TRBV27,-,-,CASSLRLARSYNEQFF,TGTGCCAGCAGTTTAAGGTTAGCAAGGTCCTACAATGAGCAGTTCTTC
TRBJ1-6,TRBV19,TRBD1,-,CASSVGDRGRYSPLHF,TGTGCCAGTAGTGTCGGGGACAGGGGCCGATATTCACCCCTCCACTTT
TRBJ2-2,TRBV5-1,-,-,CASSSGGANANTGELFF,TGCGCCAGCAGCTCAGGCGGGGCCAACGCGAACACCGGGGAGCTGTTTTTT
TRBJ1-3,TRBV7-2,TRBD1,-,CASSPRVQTGTGNTIYF,TGTGCCAGCAGCCCTAGGGTCCAGACAGGGACTGGAAACACCATATATTTT
TRBJ2-3,TRBV4-3,-,few,CASSQGTRGSTDTQYF,TGCGCCAGCAGCCAAGGCACCCGGGGGAGCACAGATACGCAGTATTTT
TRBJ1-5,TRBV7-9,-,-,CASSLGGYQPQHF,TGTGCCAGCAGCTTGGGAGGTTATCAGCCCCAGCATTTT
TRBJ1-1,TRBV18,-,-,CASSPREGEAFF,TGTGCCAGCTCACCACGGGAGGGGGAAGCTTTCTTT
TRBJ1-2,TRBV11-2,-,-,CASSSQQRVGYTF,TGTGCCAGCAGCTCTCAACAGAGAGTTGGCTACACCTTC
TRBJ1-4,TRBV5-8,-,-,CASSWDTPGVGEKLFF,TGTGCCAGCAGCTGGGACACCCCTGGTGTTGGTGAAAAACTGTTTTTT
TRBJ1-2,TRBV5-8,-,-,CASHRNYGYTF,TGTGCCAGTCACAGAAACTATGGCTACACCTTC